These 27 T cell receptor beta chains were all obtained from the same sample, sequenced in a study of cytomegalovirus exposure and HLA in healthy donors. In the PCR, 60 Vbeta and 13 Jbeta primers were used. Clones were read by immunoSEQ multiplex PCR, and TCRdb kept only the in-frame ones, dropping some. The sample lists 130,000 or so clones; approximately 87% were seen once. Sequencing was done on a sample of PBMCs. The source of these receptors is a middle-aged man in good health and CMV-seronegative.

The chain couples TRBV7-3 to TRBJ2-2; 9 bases match TRBD2. The CDR3 spans 21 residues. Germline V gives CDR1 SGHTA, CDR2 FQGTGA. V shed 1 base and J 5 bases; nucleotides not matched to a gene: 20. CDR3 nucleotide sequence: TGTGCCAGCAGCTTAAAAGGAGGGGCTAGCGGGAATTTTATAGGTACCGGGGAGCTGTTTTTT. This codes for CASSLKGGASGNFIGTGELFF.

The J gene is TRBJ2-2, the V gene TRBV11-1; TRBD1 might be the D (6 bases). V shed 4 bases and J shed 1 base, with 10 bases lying between them. Germline values: CDR1 SGHAT, CDR2 FQDESV (reference sequence). The CDR3 runs to 15 residues. The CDR3 reads CASSSRDKNTGELFF. For the CDR3, the DNA is TGTGCCAGCAGCTCACGGGACAAGAACACCGGGGAGCTGTTTTTT.

Concerning this clone: Other DNA variants within this sample encode the same CDR3. This chain uses TRBV5-1 with TRBJ2-2, with D maybe TRBD1 (6 bases). Germline assignment: CDR1 SGHRS and CDR2 YFSETQ. The CDR3 is made up of 15 amino acids. The V and J ends lost 0 bases and 2 bases respectively, with 8 bases between them. The CDR3 sequence is CASSLAGTNTGELFF. CDR3 DNA: TGCGCCAGCAGCTTGGCCGGGACAAACACCGGGGAGCTGTTTTTT.

The chain has TRBV6-6 and TRBJ1-1; 12 bases map to TRBD1. The junction had 7 bases not matched to a gene; V was cut back by 7 bases and J by 7 bases. Germline values: CDR1 MNHNY, CDR2 SVGAGI (reference sequence). The CDR3 covers 14 residues. The CDR3 nucleotides read TGTGCCAGCACCACCGGGACAGGGGGCTTTGAAGCTTTCTTT. This encodes CASTTGTGGFEAFF.

This chain joins TRBV7-2 and TRBJ1-5; tentative D call: TRBD1 (6 bases). The germline V and J ends were trimmed by 5 bases and 2 bases, with 16 bases remaining between them. CDR1 and CDR2 (germline): SGHTA, FQGNSA. The CDR3 has 16 amino acids. The CDR3, as DNA: TGTGCCAGCAGCCAGGGACACTTCTATGGCAATCAGCCCCAGCATTTT. This translates into CASSQGHFYGNQPQHF.

The CDR3 DNA is TGTGCCAGCAGTTTCCGTCTCTCTGGAAACACCATATATTTT. It yields the protein CASSFRLSGNTIYF. The genes are TRBV28 and TRBJ1-3; D remains unclear. V was shortened by 3 bases and J by 0 bases, with 6 bases between the two germline ends. The CDR3 has 14 residues. Germline loops: CDR1 MDHEN, CDR2 SYDVKM.

V gene TRBV28 combines with J gene TRBJ2-5; 10 nucleotides line up with TRBD2. The CDR3 has 15 amino acids. V lost 6 bases and J lost 4; bases outside the gene matches: 8. Germline-derived CDR1 and CDR2 are MDHEN and SYDVKM. The DNA for the CDR3 is TGTGCCAGCAGCCGAGCGGGGGGGGCGAGAGAGACCCAGTACTTC. Its translation: CASSRAGGARETQYF.

This sequence joins TRBV19 and TRBJ1-1, with D unclear. The CDR3 has 14 amino acids. Germline-derived CDR1 and CDR2 are LNHDA and SQIVND (reference sequence). With 5 bases removed from V and 4 bases from J, the gap between germline ends came to 14 bases. In nucleotides, the CDR3 is TGTGCCAGTAGTTTCCACGGCGGGAGCACTGAAGCTTTCTTT. This sequence encodes CASSFHGGSTEAFF.

The rearrangement joins TRBV7-2 to TRBJ2-3, with TRBD2 identical over 13 bases. The V gene end was trimmed by 3 bases and the J gene end by 2 bases; junction bases not matched to a gene: 5. Germline V gene data show CDR1 as SGHTA and CDR2 as FQGNSA. The CDR3 totals 17 residues. In DNA, the CDR3 is TGTGCCAGCAGCTTTCGGACTAGCGGGAGCCCCACAGATACGCAGTATTTT. It is translated as CASSFRTSGSPTDTQYF.

This sequence joins TRBV18 and TRBJ1-1; TRBD1 matches 10 bases. V was clipped by 5 bases and J by 8 bases; unmatched bases: 11. Germline V gives CDR1 KGHSH, CDR2 LQKENI. CDR3 size: 15 residues. CDR3 residues: CASSGTGATSPEAFF. The CDR3 DNA follows: TGTGCCAGCTCAGGGACAGGGGCCACCTCTCCCGAAGCTTTCTTT.

This sequence joins TRBV7-2 and TRBJ1-2, with 8 bases aligning to TRBD1. Germline V gene data show CDR1 as SGHTA and CDR2 as FQGNSA. Trimming removed 6 bases from V and 8 bases from J; junction bases left unmatched: 11. The CDR3 covers 14 residues. The CDR3 DNA sequence: TGTGCCAGCAGTCGTGACAGGGGAAAAGGAGGCTACACCTTC. It encodes CASSRDRGKGGYTF.

The chain links TRBV2 to TRBJ2-1; 7 bases line up with TRBD2. The CDR3 runs 17 residues. CDR1 SNHLY and CDR2 FYNNEI come from the germline V gene. V shed 0 bases, J shed 4 bases, and the junction held 9 bases outside the gene matches. CDR3 in DNA: TGTGCCAGCAGTGAAGCGCTTAACGGGGGGTCATACAATGAGCAGTTCTTC. It translates to CASSEALNGGSYNEQFF.

The J gene is TRBJ1-1, the V gene TRBV5-1, with 8 bases fitting TRBD1. The CDR3 totals 17 residues. CDR1 is SGHRS, CDR2 YFSETQ, per germline. Unmatched junction bases numbered 19, after V lost 8 bases and J lost 4 bases. CDR3 sequence reads: CASCYPSSGGFCTEAFF. CDR3 nucleotides: TGCGCCAGTTGTTACCCCAGTTCAGGGGGCTTTTGCACTGAAGCTTTCTTT.

This clone turned up a few times. The rearrangement joins TRBV6-1 to TRBJ1-2, with TRBD1 identical over 10 bases. V shed 4 bases, J shed 6 bases, and the junction held 11 bases outside the gene matches. Germline V lookup: CDR1 MNHNS, CDR2 SASEGT. CDR3 length: 16 residues. The CDR3 loop reads CASSAVGPGTGDGYTF. The CDR3 region has the DNA TGTGCCAGCAGTGCCGTCGGGCCCGGGACAGGGGATGGCTACACCTTC.

V is TRBV7-2 and J is TRBJ1-1; 9 nucleotides line up with TRBD1. The V and J ends lost 4 bases and 10 bases, in that order; junction bases with no gene match: 7. Germline values: CDR1 SGHTA, CDR2 FQGNSA. This CDR3 is built from 13 residues. The CDR3: CASSSNRGRGAFF. CDR3 nucleotide sequence: TGTGCCAGCAGCTCCAACAGGGGGCGTGGAGCTTTCTTT.

The chain recombines TRBV6-6 with TRBJ2-7; 8 bases line up with TRBD1. Trimming at V came to 5 bases and at J to 7 bases, leaving 7 bases not matched to a gene. The germline CDR1 and CDR2 sequences are MNHNY and SVGAGI (reference sequence). This CDR3 has 13 residues. The CDR3 loop reads CASSRGQGGEQYF. The DNA for the CDR3 is TGTGCCAGCAGTCGAGGACAGGGCGGTGAGCAGTACTTC.

The rearrangement links TRBV7-9 to TRBJ2-7; 9 bases align to TRBD1. The CDR3 has 14 amino acids. The V and J ends lost 4 bases and 1 base, in that order; junction bases with no gene match: 2. Germline loops: CDR1 SEHNR, CDR2 FQNEAQ (reference sequence). This CDR3 reads CASSSDRGSYEQYF. The CDR3 DNA reads TGTGCCAGCAGCTCAGACAGGGGGTCCTACGAGCAGTACTTC.

The chain recombines TRBV16 with TRBJ1-2, with D possibly being TRBD1 (6 bases). From germline, CDR1 is KGHSY and CDR2 FQNENV. CDR3 size: 15 residues. V was clipped by 3 bases and J by 8 bases, with 19 bases between them. CDR3 amino acids: CASSQPDSRVWGYTF. CDR3 coding DNA: TGTGCCAGCAGCCAGCCGGACAGCAGAGTATGGGGCTACACCTTC. The full variable domain, with the rest looked up from reference TRBV16 and TRBJ1-2, is GEEVAQTPKHLVRGEGQKAKLYCAPIKGHSYVFWYQQVLKNEFKFLISFQNENVFDETGMPKERFSAKCLPNSPCSLEIQATKLEDSAVYFCASSQPDSRVWGYTFGSGTRLTVV.

The chain links TRBV15 to TRBJ1-5; no clear D gene. Germline V CDR1 and CDR2: LNHNV, YYDKDF (reference sequence). V shed 4 bases and J shed 6 bases, with 10 bases lying between them. CDR3 length: 13 residues. CDR3 in amino acids: CATSTGSSQPQHF. As DNA, the CDR3 is TGTGCCACCAGCACCGGGAGTAGTCAGCCCCAGCATTTT.

For this clone: Other DNA sequences from this sample encode an identical CDR3 as well. CDR3 bases: TGTGCCTCTCGTCTAGCGGGAGCATCCGATACGCAGTATTTT. Amino acid sequence: CASRLAGASDTQYF. V is TRBV30 and J is TRBJ2-3; TRBD2 matches 10 bases. The germline CDR1 and CDR2 sequences are GTSNPN and SVGIG (reference sequence). V was clipped by 7 bases and J by 6 bases; unmatched bases: 10. The CDR3 runs to 14 residues.

The rearrangement links TRBV2 to TRBJ1-1; TRBD1 matches 7 bases. CDR1 is SNHLY, CDR2 FYNNEI, per germline. The CDR3 is 12 amino acids. V was pared by 5 bases and J by 8 bases, with 5 bases of the junction left unmatched. The CDR3, as DNA: TGTGCCAGCAGTCCACGGACAGGCGAAGCTTTCTTT. It translates to CASSPRTGEAFF. The full variable domain, in which reference TRBV2 and TRBJ1-1 provide the parts outside the CDR3, is EPEVTQTPSHQVTQMGQEVILRCVPISNHLYFYWYRQILGQKVEFLVSFYNNEISEKSEIFDDQFSVERPDGSNFTLKIRSTKLEDSAMYFCASSPRTGEAFFGQGTRLTVV.

This clone has just one count. This chain uses TRBV5-4 with TRBJ1-1; 9 bases fit TRBD1. Germline trimming cut 3 bases from V and 3 bases from J; bases unmatched to any gene: 12. Germline V gene lookup returns CDR1 SGHNT and CDR2 YYREEE (reference sequence). CDR3 size: 17 residues. The CDR3 nucleotides are TGTGCCAGCAGCTCCAAACAGGGGGCGCTCTGGGACACTGAAGCTTTCTTT. Its protein is CASSSKQGALWDTEAFF.

The sample holds a few counts of this clone. V usage is TRBV2 and J usage is TRBJ2-3; 7 nucleotides line up with TRBD2. Germline V gene lookup returns CDR1 SNHLY and CDR2 FYNNEI. V lost 7 bases and J lost 2; bases outside the gene matches: 9. This CDR3 comprises 15 residues. CDR3: CASNGEGAATDTQYF. The CDR3 DNA is TGTGCCAGCAACGGGGAGGGAGCGGCCACAGATACGCAGTATTTT.

CDR3 protein: CASSYSPGQPYGYTF. The CDR3 DNA reads as TGTGCCAGCAGTTACTCCCCGGGACAGCCCTATGGCTACACCTTC. The gene calls are TRBV6-5 and TRBJ1-2, with 7 bases fitting TRBD1. The CDR3 covers 15 residues. The ends lost 0 bases at V and 4 bases at J; junction bases unmatched: 5. CDR1 and CDR2 (germline): MNHEY, SVGAGI.

This chain connects TRBV4-1 to TRBJ1-2; D unresolved. The CDR3 runs 17 residues. Trimming cost V 2 bases and J 3 bases, with 19 bases left between them. CDR1 is MGHRA, CDR2 YSYEKL, per germline. The CDR3 protein is CASSQQEGRSIYYGYTF. CDR3 sequence (DNA): TGCGCCAGCAGCCAACAAGAGGGCCGAAGCATTTACTATGGCTACACCTTC.

The chain employs TRBV5-1 and TRBJ2-7, with 7 bases that match TRBD1. Germline CDR1 SGHRS, CDR2 YFSETQ. V lost 5 bases to trimming and J lost 3 bases; unmatched junction nucleotides: 8. CDR3 size: 14 residues. CDR3 nucleotide sequence: TGCGCCAGCAGTCCCGGGACAGAATACTACGAGCAGTACTTC. Translation gives CASSPGTEYYEQYF. The entire variable domain, with the rest obtained from reference TRBV5-1 and TRBJ2-7, is as follows: KAGVTQTPRYLIKTRGQQVTLSCSPISGHRSVSWYQQTPGQGLQFLFEYFSETQRNKGNFPGRFSGRQFSNSRSEMNVSTLELGDSALYLCASSPGTEYYEQYFGPGTRLTVT.

The chain combines TRBV19 with TRBJ2-3, with 8 bases aligning to TRBD2. The CDR3 totals 15 residues. Germline-derived CDR1 and CDR2 are LNHDA and SQIVND (reference sequence). V was pared by 5 bases and J by 0 bases, with 4 bases of the junction left unmatched. CDR3 in amino acids: CASSPGLDSTDTQYF. The CDR3 coding sequence is TGTGCCAGTAGTCCGGGACTAGACAGCACAGATACGCAGTATTTT.